These T cell receptor beta chains were read from a single sample in a study of T cells of healthy individuals. TCRdb fed the 5' RACE reads into MiXCR, producing one record per CDR3 protein. This table has around 90,000 distinct CDR3 sequences, approximately 4.8% appearing once. These receptor sequences come from a female donor in good health. The CDR3 runs from the conserved cysteine through the conserved F or W. The D gene is left open where the match is weak. Rows may omit the clone size; those that give it use once, few, many or a size class.

cdr3_length	clone_size	d_call	v_call	j_call	cdr3_aa	cdr3_nt
15	many	TRBD2	TRBV5-1	TRBJ2-5	CASSFGSGIQETQYF	TGCGCCAGCAGCTTCGGTAGCGGGATTCAAGAGACCCAGTACTTC
16	many	.	TRBV7-2	TRBJ2-3	CASSLQSGDGTDTQYF	TGTGCCAGCAGCTTACAGTCCGGAGACGGGACAGATACGCAGTATTTT
14	.	TRBD2	TRBV6-5	TRBJ2-1	CASSQTSGYNEQFF	TGTGCCAGCAGTCAGACTAGCGGCTACAATGAGCAGTTCTTC
12	many	.	TRBV7-2	TRBJ2-7	CASSLDMAEQYF	TGTGCCAGCAGCTTAGACATGGCCGAGCAGTACTTC
13	.	.	TRBV29-1	TRBJ1-1	CSVFPGGGTEAFF	TGCAGCGTTTTTCCCGGGGGTGGAACTGAAGCTTTCTTT
13	many	.	TRBV7-9	TRBJ1-6	CASSMDLNSPLHF	TGTGCCAGCAGCATGGACCTCAATTCACCCCTCCACTTT
15	many	.	TRBV5-8	TRBJ1-2	CASSFGAVKTSGYTF	TGTGCCAGCAGCTTTGGGGCAGTTAAAACCTCTGGCTACACCTTC
16	many	TRBD1	TRBV6-6	TRBJ1-1	CASSSETGLMNTEAFF	TGTGCCAGCAGTTCCGAGACAGGGCTCATGAACACTGAAGCTTTCTTT
13	.	.	TRBV19	TRBJ1-5	CASSISSDQPQHF	TGTGCCAGTAGTATCAGCTCGGATCAGCCCCAGCATTTT
18	many	.	TRBV7-9	TRBJ1-1	CASSLPERRAGVYSEAFF	TGTGCCAGCAGCTTGCCGGAACGGAGGGCAGGGGTATACTCTGAAGCTTTCTTT
14	many	TRBD1	TRBV10-2	TRBJ2-7	CASWAGDRTYEQYF	TGCGCCAGCTGGGCCGGGGACAGGACCTACGAGCAGTACTTC
14	many	TRBD1	TRBV7-3	TRBJ1-1	CASSSRTGGKEAFF	TGTGCCAGCAGCTCCAGGACAGGAGGAAAAGAAGCTTTCTTT
14	few	.	TRBV13	TRBJ2-3	CASSLGLSGDTQYF	TGTGCCAGCAGCTTAGGGCTGTCGGGGGATACGCAGTATTTT
14	few	.	TRBV7-9	TRBJ1-1	CASSPVRSGTEAFF	TGTGCCAGCAGCCCCGTCAGGTCGGGGACTGAAGCTTTCTTT
16	many	.	TRBV6-5	TRBJ2-2	CASSYSRRTNTGELFF	TGTGCCAGCAGTTATAGTCGACGGACTAACACCGGGGAGCTGTTTTTT
14	many	.	TRBV12-3/TRBV12-4	TRBJ2-3	CASSPRFTSDTQYF	TGTGCCAGCAGTCCCCGTTTTACCTCAGATACGCAGTATTTT
14	.	TRBD2	TRBV27	TRBJ2-5	CASPRSGSLETQYF	TGTGCCAGCCCACGTAGCGGGAGTTTGGAGACCCAGTACTTC
14	many	TRBD1	TRBV3-1	TRBJ1-1	CASSPRGGWTEAFF	TGTGCCAGCAGCCCCAGGGGGGGTTGGACTGAAGCTTTCTTT
13	many	.	TRBV11-2	TRBJ2-3	CASSLEDPVTQYF	TGTGCCAGCAGCTTAGAGGACCCTGTGACGCAGTATTTT
15	few	.	TRBV28	TRBJ2-7	CASSSFRGGAYEQYF	TGTGCCAGCAGTTCATTCCGAGGGGGGGCCTACGAGCAGTACTTC
16	few	TRBD1	TRBV12-3/TRBV12-4	TRBJ1-5	CASSPYPGQSNQPQHF	TGTGCCAGCAGTCCGTACCCGGGACAGAGCAATCAGCCCCAGCATTTT
15	.	TRBD1	TRBV27	TRBJ1-5	CASSLSTGGNQPQNF	TGTGCCAGCAGTTTATCTACAGGGGGGAATCAGCCCCAGAATTTT
15	.	TRBD2	TRBV7-2	TRBJ2-3	CDSSFPAGDPDTQYF	TGTGACAGCAGCTTTCCGGCGGGAGATCCAGATACGCAGTATTTT
14	few	TRBD1	TRBV13	TRBJ1-4	CASSPDRVGEKLFF	TGTGCCAGCAGCCCCGACAGGGTTGGTGAAAAACTGTTTTTT
15	.	.	TRBV27	TRBJ2-3	CASSLNSPGGDTQYF	TGTGCCAGCAGTTTAAACAGTCCCGGCGGAGATACGCAGTATTTT
17	many	TRBD2	TRBV29-1	TRBJ2-1	CSVEHWLAGPSGSEQFF	TGCAGCGTTGAACATTGGCTAGCGGGACCCAGCGGGAGTGAGCAGTTCTTC
11	many	.	TRBV29-1	TRBJ2-3	CSVASTDTQYF	TGCAGCGTAGCTAGCACAGATACGCAGTATTTT
15	many	.	TRBV28	TRBJ2-6	CASSLHGMGANVLTF	TGTGCCAGCAGTTTACACGGGATGGGGGCCAACGTCCTGACTTTC
15	few	.	TRBV7-9	TRBJ1-2	CASSYGPGPNYGYTF	TGTGCCAGCAGTTATGGGCCGGGACCTAACTATGGCTACACCTTC
17	many	TRBD2	TRBV4-3	TRBJ2-1	CASSQDIAAGGRDEQFF	TGCGCCAGCAGCCAAGACATTGCCGCGGGAGGGAGGGATGAGCAGTTCTTC
15	many	TRBD1	TRBV7-6	TRBJ1-6	CASSLRQGGNSPLHF	TGTGCCAGCAGCTTACGACAGGGCGGGAATTCACCCCTCCACTTT
14	many	.	TRBV10-3	TRBJ2-1	CAIRGGPGGNEQFF	TGTGCCATCAGAGGGGGCCCGGGGGGCAATGAGCAGTTCTTC
15	.	.	TRBV5-1	TRBJ1-1	CASSLGYTRDAEAFF	TGCGCCAGCAGCTTGGGGTATACCAGGGACGCTGAAGCTTTCTTT
14	.	TRBD2	TRBV27	TRBJ2-1	CATSRGVSYNEQFF	TGTGCCACCTCCCGGGGGGTATCCTACAATGAGCAGTTCTTC
14	many	.	TRBV5-8	TRBJ2-3	CASSLDLPTDTQYF	TGTGCCAGCAGCTTGGACTTACCCACAGATACGCAGTATTTT
13	many	.	TRBV20-1	TRBJ1-1	CSARDGRGTEAFF	TGCAGTGCTAGAGATGGCAGGGGAACTGAAGCTTTCTTT
16	.	.	TRBV4-3	TRBJ1-4	CASSQDGVSAGKKLFF	TGCGCCAGCAGCCAAGATGGGGTCTCCGCGGGGAAAAAACTGTTTTTT
14	.	.	TRBV30	TRBJ1-1	CAWSSLGGNTEAFF	TGTGCCTGGAGTAGTTTAGGGGGGAACACTGAAGCTTTCTTT
13	few	.	TRBV30	TRBJ1-5	CAWSGRGNQPQNF	TGTGCCTGGAGTGGACGGGGCAATCAGCCCCAGAATTTT
15	.	.	TRBV7-6	TRBJ1-4	CASSLSQEINEKLFF	TGTGCCAGCAGCTTATCACAGGAGATTAATGAAAAACTGTTTTTT
16	.	TRBD2	TRBV7-2	TRBJ2-1	CASRPGGREGYNEQFF	TGTGCCAGCAGACCCGGGGGGCGGGAGGGATACAATGAGCAGTTCTTC
13	many	TRBD2	TRBV20-1	TRBJ2-7	CSARDPTSAEQYF	TGCAGTGCTAGAGACCCTACTAGCGCCGAGCAGTACTTC